Following are 32 T cell receptor beta chains from one sample sequenced in a study of T-cell memory formation after mild COVID-19. TCRdb re-called the 5' RACE reads with MiXCR, one entry per CDR3 protein. The data hold a few hundred thousand distinct CDR3 sequences, with around 30% observed a single time. Sequenced sample: PBMCs or a T cell subset sorted from them (not recorded which). Receptors originate from an adult woman who had mild COVID-19 (a few samples of this study predate the infection). Cell type and time point are not known.

This clonotype was counted a few times. The CDR3 bases are TGTGCCAGCAGCCCGCTAAGGTCTGTTCACACTGAAGCTTTCTTT. Its translation is CASSPLRSVHTEAFF. The chain links TRBV6-2 or TRBV6-3 to TRBJ1-1; D gene uncertain. This CDR3 spans 15 amino acids. Germline V gives CDR1 MNHEY, CDR2 SVGEGT. The V and J ends lost 6 bases and 3 bases respectively, with 17 bases between them.

This clonotype showed up just a few times. The chain combines TRBV7-2 with TRBJ1-1; no reliable D call. Trimming left V 2 bases short and J 5 bases short, with 15 bases between. In germline, CDR1 is SGHTA, CDR2 FQGNSA. CDR3 length equals 15 residues. The CDR3: CASSLSLTRRTEAFF. The CDR3 DNA sequence: TGTGCCAGCAGCTTATCCCTCACCAGGAGGACTGAAGCTTTCTTT.

The chain recombines TRBV12-3 or TRBV12-4 with TRBJ2-3, with 9 bases aligning to TRBD2. The V segment lost 6 bases and the J segment 5 bases; nucleotides outside the gene matches: 9. The CDR3 runs to 15 residues. In DNA form, the CDR3 reads TGTGCCAGCAGGAGGAGTAGCGGGGGTGAAGATACGCAGTATTTT. This translates into CASRRSSGGEDTQYF.

The V call is TRBV20-1, the J call TRBJ1-5, with a tentative D call TRBD1 (5 bases). V was clipped by 2 bases and J by 0 bases, with 8 bases between them. CDR3 length: 14 amino acids. CDR1 DFQATT and CDR2 SNEGSKA come from the germline V gene (reference sequence). The CDR3 is CSARWGNSNQPQHF. CDR3 bases: TGCAGTGCTAGATGGGGGAATAGCAATCAGCCCCAGCATTTT.

The chain joins TRBV12-3 or TRBV12-4 to TRBJ1-2, with D maybe TRBD1 (5 bases). The V end was cut by 4 bases, the J end by 7 bases, with 16 bases between. CDR3 length: 14 residues. CDR3 in amino acids: CASSSSGTMGGYTF. DNA for the CDR3: TGTGCCAGCAGTTCCTCCGGGACTATGGGTGGCTACACCTTC.

This clonotype was seen repeatedly, ten times or more. The chain joins TRBV5-6 to TRBJ2-7; D is possibly TRBD1 (5 bases). The CDR3 extends over 13 amino acids. Trimming pared 1 base from V and 7 bases from J, leaving 12 bases between. From germline, CDR1 is SGHDT and CDR2 YYEEEE. The CDR3 DNA sequence: TGTGCCAGCAGCTTGCCCTGGACAAAGGAGCAGTACTTC. As protein: CASSLPWTKEQYF.

This clonotype has only a few counts. V gene TRBV27 combines with J gene TRBJ2-5, with 11 bases lining up with TRBD1. The V and J ends lost 5 bases and 9 bases, in that order; junction bases with no gene match: 11. The germline V gene encodes CDR1 MNHEY and CDR2 SMNVEV (reference sequence). This CDR3 has 15 amino acids. As DNA, the CDR3 is TGTGCCAGCAGTAGTTGGGACAGGGGGGCAGATTCCCAGTACTTC. Protein: CASSSWDRGADSQYF.

V and J are TRBV4-3 and TRBJ2-7; either TRBD1 or TRBD2 may fit D (6 bases each). Trimming left V 2 bases short and J 0 bases short, with 20 bases between. Germline V gene lookup returns CDR1 LGHNA and CDR2 YSLEER. The CDR3 is 18 amino acids. The CDR3 bases are TGCGCCAGCAGCCAATCGGGGTATCAAAGGGGGGACTCCTACGAGCAGTACTTC. Residues: CASSQSGYQRGDSYEQYF.

V is TRBV7-8 and J is TRBJ2-3; TRBD1 matches 7 bases. The CDR3 extends over 16 amino acids. CDR1 SGHVS and CDR2 FQNEAQ come from the germline V gene. J was trimmed by 4 bases and V by 5 bases; bases with no gene match: 12. The CDR3 nucleotides are TGTGCCAGCAGCACAGGGGTGACCATTTCCGCAGATACGCAGTATTTT. This encodes CASSTGVTISADTQYF.

This clonotype was detected only a few times. V usage is TRBV12-3 or TRBV12-4 and J usage is TRBJ2-7; D could derive from TRBD1 or TRBD2 (5 bases each). Trimming shortened V by 6 bases and J by 1 base, and 16 bases separated the two germline ends. The CDR3 has 15 amino acids. This chain's CDR3 is CASSRGTVYSYEQYF. As DNA, the CDR3 is TGTGCCAGCAGCCGTGGGACCGTTTATTCCTACGAGCAGTACTTC.

The J gene is TRBJ2-3, the V gene TRBV24-1; 7 bases are a match to TRBD1. The trim removed 8 bases at V and 0 bases at J, leaving 4 bases unmatched. Germline assignment: CDR1 KGHDR and CDR2 SFDVKD. The CDR3 contains 14 residues. The CDR3 DNA reads TGTGCCACCATGGGACAGATAAGCACAGATACGCAGTATTTT. The encoded protein is CATMGQISTDTQYF.

The chain couples TRBV15 to TRBJ2-3; the D is unclear. V gave up 0 bases and J gave up 4 bases, with 8 bases separating them. The CDR3 runs 14 residues. Looked up from germline, CDR1 is LNHNV and CDR2 is YYDKDF (reference sequence). DNA of the CDR3: TGTGCCACCAGCAGAGATTTTCTCCCAGATACGCAGTATTTT. Protein sequence: CATSRDFLPDTQYF. Variable domain in full (rest from reference TRBV15 and TRBJ2-3): DAMVIQNPRYQVTQFGKPVTLSCSQTLNHNVMYWYQQKSSQAPKLLFHYYDKDFNNEADTPDNFQSRRPNTSFCFLDIRSPGLGDTAMYLCATSRDFLPDTQYFGPGTRLTVL.

The table lists this clonotype with a count of one. The junction and the germline gene differ at one end; a read error may be behind it. The chain uses TRBV7-7 and TRBJ2-2; 7 positions agree with TRBD2. From germline, CDR1 is SSHAT and CDR2 FNYEAQ (reference sequence). This CDR3 spans 15 amino acids. CDR3 in amino acids: CASSSGTTNTVELFF. CDR3 sequence (DNA): TGTGCTAGCAGCAGCGGGACTACCAACACCGTGGAGCTGTTTTTT. The variable domain in full, with the rest retrieved from reference TRBV7-7 and TRBJ2-2, is GAGVSQSPRYKVTKRGQDVTLRCDPISSHATLYWYQQALGQGPEFLTYFNYEAQPDKSGLPSDRFSAERPEGSISTLTIQRTEQRDSAMYRCASSSGTTNTVELFFGEGSRLTVL.

This clonotype was recorded at least ten times. The chain employs TRBV7-2 and TRBJ2-3; 10 nucleotides line up with TRBD2. V was pared by 1 base and J by 2 bases, with 9 bases of the junction left unmatched. Germline CDR1 and CDR2: SGHTA and FQGNSA. This CDR3 has 18 residues. CDR3 region: CASSLVGVAGGITDTQYF. The CDR3 nucleotides read TGTGCCAGCAGCTTAGTGGGGGTAGCGGGAGGAATCACAGATACGCAGTATTTT.

This sequence joins TRBV9 and TRBJ2-1; D is perhaps TRBD1 (6 bases). CDR3 size: 13 residues. Per germline, CDR1 SGDLS and CDR2 YYNGEE. Trimming cost V 2 bases and J 8 bases, with 11 bases left between them. Here the CDR3 DNA reads TGTGCCAGCAGCGTGGCAGGGGCCCATGAGCAGTTCTTC. This gives the protein CASSVAGAHEQFF.

This clonotype was seen repeatedly, ten times or more. The CDR3 coding sequence is TGTGCCAGCAGTCTCTCACTTAGTCGGGGGGCGGGCACTGAAGCTTTCTTT. It codes for CASSLSLSRGAGTEAFF. J is TRBJ1-1 and V is TRBV12-3 or TRBV12-4; tentative D call: TRBD1 (6 bases). The CDR3 has 17 residues. V lost 5 bases to trimming and J lost 4 bases, with 23 bases between them.

This clonotype was seen a few times. This chain joins TRBV7-9 and TRBJ2-3, with 8 nucleotides matching TRBD2. Trimming cost V 5 bases and J 4 bases; bases outside gene matches: 2. CDR1 is SEHNR and CDR2 is FQNEAQ in the germline V gene (reference sequence). This CDR3 region has 13 residues. The CDR3 DNA reads as TGTGCCAGCAGCGAGACTAGCGCAGATACGCAGTATTTT. Translating it yields CASSETSADTQYF.

J is TRBJ2-1 and V is TRBV5-5; 8 bases map to TRBD2. V gave up 5 bases and J gave up 8 bases; unmatched junction bases: 15. The germline CDR1 and CDR2 sequences are SGHKS and YYEKEE (reference sequence). This CDR3 contains 16 residues. The CDR3 region is CASSDSGGGLGDEQFF. CDR3 bases: TGTGCCAGCAGTGACTCTGGCGGGGGGTTGGGGGATGAGCAGTTCTTC.

The rearrangement uses TRBV4-1 and TRBJ2-7; D unclear. The germline V gene has CDR1 MGHRA and CDR2 YSYEKL. V lost 0 bases, J lost 0 bases, and 6 bases lay in between. CDR3 length: 14 residues. CDR3 amino acids: CASSQESSSYEQYF. Here the CDR3 DNA reads TGCGCCAGCAGCCAAGAATCCAGCTCCTACGAGCAGTACTTC.

This clonotype was counted only a few times. V is TRBV7-9 and J is TRBJ1-5, with 10 bases identical to TRBD1. Trimming took 5 bases from V and 3 from J; bases not matched to a gene: 7. Germline V gene data show CDR1 as SEHNR and CDR2 as FQNEAQ (reference sequence). The CDR3 covers 16 residues. CDR3 region: CASSPGDRGNNQPQHF. The CDR3 DNA sequence: TGTGCCAGCAGCCCGGGGGACAGGGGAAACAATCAGCCCCAGCATTTT.

The V call is TRBV15, the J call TRBJ2-7; TRBD1 matches 10 bases. Trimming cost V 0 bases and J 2 bases; bases outside gene matches: 4. The CDR3 has 16 residues. Germline V gives CDR1 LNHNV, CDR2 YYDKDF (reference sequence). The CDR3 reads CATSRDRDRGAYEQYF. The CDR3 nucleotides read TGTGCCACCAGCAGAGATAGGGACAGGGGCGCCTACGAGCAGTACTTC.

There are a few counts of this clonotype. This rearrangement joins TRBV4-2 to TRBJ2-7; tentative D call: TRBD2 (5 bases). Per germline, CDR1 LGHNA and CDR2 YNFKEQ. The ends were cut back, 1 base at V and 1 base at J, with 11 bases in the middle. The CDR3 is 15 residues long. For the CDR3, the DNA is TGTGCCAGCAGCCAAGCCGGGGATCTATCCTACGAGCAGTACTTC. It encodes CASSQAGDLSYEQYF.

This clonotype was counted between two and nine times. V usage is TRBV2 and J usage is TRBJ2-2; tentative D call: TRBD2 (6 bases). Germline V gene data show CDR1 as SNHLY and CDR2 as FYNNEI. The V end lost 8 bases, the J end lost 5 bases, and 9 bases lay between the germline ends. This CDR3 is built from 12 residues. The CDR3, as DNA: TGTGCCAGCGGGGGGTTTACCGGGGAGCTGTTTTTT. Translated, it gives CASGGFTGELFF.

The chain couples TRBV27 to TRBJ2-5, with D maybe TRBD1 (6 bases). The germline CDR1 and CDR2 sequences are MNHEY and SMNVEV (reference sequence). V gave up 6 bases and J gave up 2 bases, with 13 bases separating them. The length of the CDR3 is 14 residues. CDR3 bases: TGTGCCAGCAGATCAGGACAGATTCAAGAGACCCAGTACTTC. Encoded protein: CASRSGQIQETQYF.

This chain uses TRBV11-2 with TRBJ2-7, with 8 bases fitting TRBD2. The germline V gene encodes CDR1 SGHAT and CDR2 FQNNGV. The junction had 4 bases not matched to a gene; V was cut back by 3 bases and J by 0 bases. The CDR3 contains 15 residues. CDR3 loop: CASSLTSVSSYEQYF. For the CDR3, the DNA is TGTGCCAGCAGCTTGACTAGCGTCTCCTCCTACGAGCAGTACTTC. Complete variable domain (other parts from reference TRBV11-2 and TRBJ2-7): EAGVAQSPRYKIIEKRQSVAFWCNPISGHATLYWYQQILGQGPKLLIQFQNNGVVDDSQLPKDRFSAERLKGVDSTLKIQPAKLEDSAVYLCASSLTSVSSYEQYFGPGTRLTVT.

The J gene is TRBJ2-1, the V gene TRBV12-3 or TRBV12-4; 12 nucleotides match TRBD2. With 5 bases clipped from V and 4 bases from J, the junction kept 9 bases outside the gene matches. This CDR3 has 17 amino acids. The CDR3, as DNA: TGTGCCAGCAGTCATCGAACTAGCGGGAGGAGGTACAATGAGCAGTTCTTC. The encoded protein is CASSHRTSGRRYNEQFF.

This clonotype was seen a few times. The V gene is TRBV20-1, the J gene TRBJ1-5, with D possibly TRBD1 on 6 matching bases. The V gene lost 3 bases and the J gene lost 2 bases, with 11 bases spanning the gap. Germline CDR1 and CDR2: DFQATT and SNEGSKA (reference sequence). CDR3 size: 14 residues. The CDR3 sequence is CSASRGRGNQPQHF. CDR3 nucleotides: TGCAGTGCTAGTAGGGGGAGGGGCAATCAGCCCCAGCATTTT.

V usage is TRBV12-3 or TRBV12-4 and J usage is TRBJ1-1; a weak D match, TRBD1 (5 bases). The CDR3 totals 15 residues. The V and J ends lost 5 bases and 1 base respectively, with 14 bases between them. CDR3 residues: CASSNIITGNTEAFF. Written as DNA, the CDR3 is TGTGCCAGCAGTAACATCATCACAGGGAACACTGAAGCTTTCTTT.

The chain has TRBV11-1 and TRBJ2-3; 8 bases agree with TRBD1. V was clipped by 2 bases and J by 4 bases; unmatched bases: 2. The CDR3 has 14 residues. The V gene's germline CDR1 is SGHAT and CDR2 FQDESV (reference sequence). The CDR3, as DNA: TGTGCCAGCAGCTTATTGACAGGGGCAGATACGCAGTATTTT. Translation: CASSLLTGADTQYF. Looking up the rest from reference TRBV11-1 and TRBJ2-3 gives the full variable domain: EAEVAQSPRYKITEKSQAVAFWCDPISGHATLYWYRQILGQGPELLVQFQDESVVDDSQLPKDRFSAERLKGVDSTLKIQPAELGDSAMYLCASSLLTGADTQYFGPGTRLTVL.

In its sample, this clonotype was seen a few times. CDR3 sequence reads: CASSERTGGLGGYTF. CDR3 DNA sequence: TGTGCCAGCAGTGAAAGGACAGGGGGATTAGGTGGCTACACCTTC. This rearrangement joins TRBV2 to TRBJ1-2, with 10 bases lining up with TRBD1. Trimming at V came to 2 bases and at J to 7 bases, leaving 7 bases not matched to a gene. This CDR3 region has 15 residues. Germline CDR1 and CDR2: SNHLY and FYNNEI.

This chain connects TRBV20-1 to TRBJ2-2; D not resolved. Germline V gene lookup returns CDR1 DFQATT and CDR2 SNEGSKA (reference sequence). Trimming pared 2 bases from V and 1 base from J, leaving 11 bases between. This CDR3 comprises 15 residues. The CDR3 DNA reads TGCAGTGCTAGATTGGCCGAGAAGAACACCGGGGAGCTGTTTTTT. Protein sequence: CSARLAEKNTGELFF.

The CDR3 loop reads CASSLSSRNEQFF. CDR3 bases: TGTGCCAGCAGTTTATCCAGTAGGAATGAGCAGTTCTTC. This chain uses TRBV27 with TRBJ2-1, with D unresolved. Germline CDR1 and CDR2: MNHEY and SMNVEV (reference sequence). Trimming took off 0 bases at V and 7 bases at J, with 7 bases between the two ends. This CDR3 region has 13 residues.